These T cell receptor beta chains were read from a single sample in a study of shared clonotypes between healthy human individuals. The method was immunoSEQ multiplex PCR; TCRdb's version includes in-frame clones alone and lacks a portion of them. The sample has 1,500,000 or so clones; approximately 96% are singletons. Material for sequencing was naive CD4+ T cells sorted from blood. The source of these receptors is a young man in good health. CDR3s include the opening cysteine and the closing phenylalanine or tryptophan. A D gene is named only where the DNA matches it firmly.

d_gene	v_gene	len	j_gene	CDR3aa
NA	TRBV28	13	TRBJ1-4	CASSFGAYEKLFF
TRBD2	TRBV9	15	TRBJ2-3	CASSAIAGVIDTQYF
TRBD1	TRBV7-3	13	TRBJ2-7	CASSPTQGAGQYF
NA	TRBV11-2	13	TRBJ1-1	CASSLVGNTEAFF
NA	TRBV30	14	TRBJ2-7	CAWSKQGSSYEQYF
NA	TRBV5-1	14	TRBJ2-1	CASKIQSSYNEQFF
TRBD1	TRBV5-5	15	TRBJ2-3	CASSSRDRVTDTQYF
TRBD2	TRBV30	13	TRBJ2-1	CAWKSGRSHEQFF
TRBD1	TRBV27	14	TRBJ1-1	CASTRTGGFDVAFF
NA	TRBV5-8	13	TRBJ1-5	CASGGGGSQPQHF
TRBD2	TRBV11-1	16	TRBJ2-5	CASSYGLARYQETQYF
NA	TRBV18	17	TRBJ2-1	CASSPLGAGTAYNEQFF
NA	TRBV2	14	TRBJ2-5	CASSDGQYQETQYF
NA	TRBV5-1	17	TRBJ2-1	CASTLKSSAYSYNEQFF
NA	TRBV5-4	14	TRBJ2-1	CASSFRDRGNEQFF
NA	TRBV10-3	13	TRBJ2-7	CAISATASYEQYF
TRBD1	TRBV29-1	13	TRBJ2-1	CSVVGQDYNEQFF
NA	TRBV9	14	TRBJ1-1	CASSVAPRNSKAFF
NA	TRBV18	15	TRBJ2-5	CASSLTPGRQETQYF
NA	TRBV7-2	11	TRBJ2-7	CASTLVYEQYF
TRBD2	TRBV5-1	15	TRBJ2-4	CASSFLAGGGNIQYF
NA	TRBV6-5	15	TRBJ2-7	CASSYGPPGSYEQYF
TRBD2	TRBV5-1	16	TRBJ2-3	CASSPTTSGGTDTQYF
TRBD2	TRBV5-8	15	TRBJ2-1	CASSRRLAGVSEQFF
NA	TRBV2	11	TRBJ2-7	CASRDSYEQYF
NA	TRBV10-3	14	TRBJ2-2	CAISESHLTGELFF
NA	TRBV7-9	15	TRBJ1-5	CASSSGNLGNQPQHF
TRBD2	TRBV5-1	17	TRBJ2-3	CASSREPGLGGTDTQYF